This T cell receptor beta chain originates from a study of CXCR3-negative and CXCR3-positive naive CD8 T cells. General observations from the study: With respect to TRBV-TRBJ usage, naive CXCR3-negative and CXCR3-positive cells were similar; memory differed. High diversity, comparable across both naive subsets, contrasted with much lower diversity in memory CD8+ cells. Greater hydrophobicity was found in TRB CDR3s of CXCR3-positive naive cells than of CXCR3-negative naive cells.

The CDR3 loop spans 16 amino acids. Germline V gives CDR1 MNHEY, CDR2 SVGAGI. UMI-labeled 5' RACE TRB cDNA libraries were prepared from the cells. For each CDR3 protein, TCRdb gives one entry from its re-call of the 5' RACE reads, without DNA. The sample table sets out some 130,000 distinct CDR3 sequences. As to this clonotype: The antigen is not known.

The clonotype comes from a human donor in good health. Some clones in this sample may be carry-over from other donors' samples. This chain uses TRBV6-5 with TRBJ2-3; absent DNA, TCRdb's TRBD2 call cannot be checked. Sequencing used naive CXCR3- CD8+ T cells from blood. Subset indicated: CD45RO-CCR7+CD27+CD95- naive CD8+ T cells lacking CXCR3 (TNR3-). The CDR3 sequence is CASSPPGLGVTDTQYF.